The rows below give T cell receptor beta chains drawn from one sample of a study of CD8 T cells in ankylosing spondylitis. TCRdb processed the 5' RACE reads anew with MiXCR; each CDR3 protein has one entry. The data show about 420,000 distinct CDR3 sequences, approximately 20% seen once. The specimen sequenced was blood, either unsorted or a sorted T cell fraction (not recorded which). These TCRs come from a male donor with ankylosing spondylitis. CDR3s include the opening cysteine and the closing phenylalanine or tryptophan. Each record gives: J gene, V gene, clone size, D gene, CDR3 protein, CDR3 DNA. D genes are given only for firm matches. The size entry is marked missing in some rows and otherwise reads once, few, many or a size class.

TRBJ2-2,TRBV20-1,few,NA,CSARGHPNTGELFF,TGCAGTGCTAGAGGTCACCCGAACACCGGGGAGCTGTTTTTT
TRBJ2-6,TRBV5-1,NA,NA,CASSLGPARSGANVLTF,TGCGCCAGCAGCCTAGGGCCTGCCCGCTCTGGGGCCAACGTCCTGACTTTC
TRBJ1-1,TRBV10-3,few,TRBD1,CAITGQGPTEAFF,TGTGCCATCACAGGACAGGGACCCACTGAAGCTTTCTTT
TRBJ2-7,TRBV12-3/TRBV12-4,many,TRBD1,CASSRGPYEQYF,TGTGCCAGCAGCAGGGGGCCATACGAGCAGTACTTC
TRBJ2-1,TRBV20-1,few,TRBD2,CSARVGGGSNEQFF,TGCAGTGCTAGAGTGGGCGGGGGATCCAATGAGCAGTTCTTC
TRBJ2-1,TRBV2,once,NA,CASNGGGPRGGNEQFF,TGTGCCAGCAATGGGGGAGGGCCAAGGGGGGGCAATGAGCAGTTCTTC
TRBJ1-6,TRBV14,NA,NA,CASSQLTGPRTPLHF,TGTGCCAGCAGCCAATTAACAGGGCCTAGGACACCCCTCCACTTT
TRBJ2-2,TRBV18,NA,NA,CASSPTPKGYIDTGELFF,TGTGCCAGCTCACCCACCCCCAAGGGGTACATTGACACCGGGGAGCTGTTTTTT
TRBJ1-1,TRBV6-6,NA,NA,CASSDDTEAFF,TGTGCCAGCAGTGACGACACTGAAGCTTTCTTT
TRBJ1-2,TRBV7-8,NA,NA,CASSFLPGHDYGYTF,TGTGCCAGCAGCTTTCTCCCCGGACACGACTATGGCTACACCTTC
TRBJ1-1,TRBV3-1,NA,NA,CASSYRGGGAEAFF,TGTGCCAGCAGCTACCGAGGGGGGGGCGCTGAAGCTTTCTTT